This is a list of T cell receptor beta chains from one sample in a study of T cell responses to AZD1222 COVID-19 vaccine. Some clones are missing from TCRdb's copy, which holds only in-frame ones; the method was immunoSEQ multiplex PCR. Of approximately 150,000 clones in the sample, just under 95% were seen once. Sequencing was performed on peripheral blood, taken on day 0 of AZD1222 vaccination. The receptors derive from an adult in good health. The CDR3 runs from the conserved cysteine through the conserved F or W. The D gene is left open where the match is weak. Part of the rows lack a size; the others show once, few, many or a class for expanded clones.

- | TRBJ2-7 | TRBV5-4 | TRBD2 | TGTGCCAGCAGCCGGACTAGCGCGAGCTCCTACGAGCAGTACTTC | CASSRTSASSYEQYF
- | TRBJ1-5 | TRBV12-3/TRBV12-4 | - | TGTGCCAGCAGTCACGACAATGGTCAGCCCCAGCATTTT | CASSHDNGQPQHF
- | TRBJ2-3 | TRBV30 | TRBD1 | TGTGCCTGGAGTAGGACAGGACATAGCACAGATACGCAGTATTTT | CAWSRTGHSTDTQYF
- | TRBJ2-2 | TRBV9 | TRBD2 | TGTGCCAGCAGCGTAGGCACTAGCGGGAGAGTGTCCGGGGAGCTGTTTTTT | CASSVGTSGRVSGELFF
- | TRBJ1-2 | TRBV2 | - | TGTGCCAGCTTATGGACTCAGGATGGCTACACCTTC | CASLWTQDGYTF
- | TRBJ2-7 | TRBV18 | TRBD2 | TGTGCCAGCTCACCAAAGACACTAGCGGGAGGTCCCTACGAGCAGTACTTC | CASSPKTLAGGPYEQYF
- | TRBJ2-7 | TRBV27 | - | TGTGCCGTACGAGGAGTCCGCGAGCAGTACTTC | CAVRGVREQYF
once | TRBJ2-7 | TRBV5-1 | TRBD2 | TGCGCCAGCAGCTTGGGATTCGTTCCGGGACTAGCGGTCGACGAGCAGTACTTC | CASSLGFVPGLAVDEQYF
- | TRBJ1-6 | TRBV5-1 | TRBD1 | TGCGCCAGCAGCTTAACTCCGGGACAGTATAATTCACCCCTCCACTTT | CASSLTPGQYNSPLHF
once | TRBJ1-2 | TRBV2 | TRBD1 | TGTGCCAGCAGTGAAGCGGTTCCCGCCGGGGGGACAGAGGATGGCTACACCTTC | CASSEAVPAGGTEDGYTF
- | TRBJ2-5 | TRBV9 | TRBD1 | TGTGCCAGCAGCTGGGGACAGGGAGGGTTCGGTGAGACCCAGTACTTC | CASSWGQGGFGETQYF
once | TRBJ1-5 | TRBV28 | - | TGTGCCAGCAGTCCCCATGGGGCGGACACTCGCAATCAGCCCCAGCATTTT | CASSPHGADTRNQPQHF
- | TRBJ2-3 | TRBV5-1 | TRBD2 | TGCGCCAGCAGCTTAGCCACTAGCGCACTCACAGATACGCAGTATTTT | CASSLATSALTDTQYF
- | TRBJ2-3 | TRBV27 | TRBD2 | TGTGCCAGCAGTTTTCTGGCGACTAGCGGGAGGAATACGCAGTATTTT | CASSFLATSGRNTQYF
once | TRBJ1-6 | TRBV6-5 | - | TGTGCCAGCAGTTACGATACAGCGCCTAGTTCACCCCTCCACTTT | CASSYDTAPSSPLHF
- | TRBJ2-1 | TRBV15 | - | TGTGCCACCAGGGAGCGGCGGGGTACGAATGAGCAGTTCTTC | CATRERRGTNEQFF
- | TRBJ1-1 | TRBV2 | - | TGTGCCAGCAGCCGCCCCCGGGTAGGTACAGGGTGGAAGAACACTGAAGCTTTCTTT | CASSRPRVGTGWKNTEAFF
- | TRBJ2-5 | TRBV2 | - | TGTGCCAGCAGTCCGAATCCGGGAGCCCCCGAGACCCAGTACTTC | CASSPNPGAPETQYF
- | TRBJ2-1 | TRBV15 | TRBD2 | TGTGCCACCAGCGGTACTAGCGGGAGGGCCTACAATGAGCAGTTCTTC | CATSGTSGRAYNEQFF
- | TRBJ2-5 | TRBV7-2 | - | TGTGCCAGCAGCTCACCGGGGCCCTGGGGGACCCAGTACTTC | CASSSPGPWGTQYF
few | TRBJ2-1 | TRBV6-5 | TRBD2 | TGTGCCAGCACTCGACTAGCGGGAGTTGGTGAGCAGTTCTTC | CASTRLAGVGEQFF
- | TRBJ2-1 | TRBV14 | - | TGTGCCAGCAGCCAACCTAGGAGCGGCAGTCGGTGGGATGAGCAGTTCTTC | CASSQPRSGSRWDEQFF
- | TRBJ2-3 | TRBV6-4 | TRBD2 | TGTGCCAGCAGCACTGGACTAGGGGGCACAGATACGCAGTATTTT | CASSTGLGGTDTQYF
- | TRBJ2-7 | TRBV7-6 | TRBD1 | TGTGCCAGCAGCGCGCGGACAGGGTCCTACGAGCAGTACTTC | CASSARTGSYEQYF
- | TRBJ2-3 | TRBV5-1 | TRBD2 | TGCGCCAGCAGCTTGGCGACTAGCGGGAGAGATACGCAGTATTTT | CASSLATSGRDTQYF
- | TRBJ2-7 | TRBV5-5 | - | TGTGCCAGCAGGATCCTCCCTAACGAGCAGTACTTC | CASRILPNEQYF
once | TRBJ1-1 | TRBV5-1 | - | TGCGCCAGCAGCTTCGGGGTTTCGACTGAAGCTTTCTTT | CASSFGVSTEAFF
- | TRBJ1-2 | TRBV7-2 | TRBD1 | TGTGCCAGCAGCTTCTTCGTGGGGACAGGGGGGACCTATGGCTACACCTTC | CASSFFVGTGGTYGYTF
- | TRBJ2-6 | TRBV7-6 | - | TGTGCCAGCAGCTTAGATCCCCCCAGTAAAGCTGGGGCCAACGTCCTGACTTTC | CASSLDPPSKAGANVLTF
- | TRBJ2-1 | TRBV5-1 | TRBD2 | TGCGCCAGCAGCCTGGGACTAGCGGGAGCCAATGAGCAGTTCTTC | CASSLGLAGANEQFF
once | TRBJ1-2 | TRBV5-3 | TRBD1 | TGTGCCAGAAGCTTGGCGCCGGACAGGCGGGGGATTCATGGCTACACCTTC | CARSLAPDRRGIHGYTF
once | TRBJ2-2 | TRBV5-4 | - | TGTGCCAGCAGTTCTCTAGCGACCGGGGAGCTGTTTTTT | CASSSLATGELFF
- | TRBJ2-1 | TRBV7-9 | - | TGTGCCGGGGGATACAATGAGCAGTTCTTC | CAGGYNEQFF
- | TRBJ1-5 | TRBV6-5 | TRBD1 | TGTGCCAGCAGTTACTTGGCTGACAGGGTCGATCAGCCCCAGCATTTT | CASSYLADRVDQPQHF
- | TRBJ2-7 | TRBV2 | - | TGTGCCAGCAGTGAAGATCGGGTGAGTCCCTACGAGCAGTACTTC | CASSEDRVSPYEQYF